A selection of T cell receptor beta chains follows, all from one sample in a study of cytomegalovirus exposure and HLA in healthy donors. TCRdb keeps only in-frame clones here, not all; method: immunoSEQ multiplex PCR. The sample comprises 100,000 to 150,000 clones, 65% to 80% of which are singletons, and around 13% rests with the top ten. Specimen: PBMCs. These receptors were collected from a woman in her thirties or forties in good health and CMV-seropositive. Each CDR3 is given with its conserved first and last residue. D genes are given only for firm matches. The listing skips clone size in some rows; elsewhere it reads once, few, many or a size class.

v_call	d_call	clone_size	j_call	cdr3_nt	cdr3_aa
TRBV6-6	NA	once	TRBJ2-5	TGTGCCAGCACTCCTAGTGGTGAGGAGACCCAGTACTTC	CASTPSGEETQYF
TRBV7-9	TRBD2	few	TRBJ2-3	TGTGCCAGCAGCACCCGACTAGCGGGAGGGATGGCAGATACGCAGTATTTT	CASSTRLAGGMADTQYF
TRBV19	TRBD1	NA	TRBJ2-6	TGTGCCAGTAGTACCAGGCGACAGGGCGCTGTCTCTGGGGCCAACGTCCTGACTTTC	CASSTRRQGAVSGANVLTF
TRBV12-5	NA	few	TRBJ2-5	TGTGCTAGTGGTTTTTCGGGGGAGACCCAGTACTTC	CASGFSGETQYF
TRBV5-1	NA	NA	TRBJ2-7	TGCGCCAGCAGCGCCTTTACTAGCTCCGTCGGCGAGCAGTACTTC	CASSAFTSSVGEQYF
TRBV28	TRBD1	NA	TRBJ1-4	TGTGCCAGCAGCACAGGGGGCGGTGAAAAACTGTTTTTT	CASSTGGGEKLFF
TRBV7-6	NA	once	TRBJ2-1	TGTGCCAGCAGCTCGGGAAGGACAGCCTGGGACAATGAGCAGTTCTTC	CASSSGRTAWDNEQFF
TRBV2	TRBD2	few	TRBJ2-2	TGTGCCAGCAGTTCGCGGCTAGCGGGAGTTGGGACCGGGGAGCTGTTTTTT	CASSSRLAGVGTGELFF
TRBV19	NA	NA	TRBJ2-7	TGTGCCAGTAGTCGAGGAGGGGGACAGAGAACCTACGAGCAGTACTTC	CASSRGGGQRTYEQYF
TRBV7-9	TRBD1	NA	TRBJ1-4	TGTGCCAGCAGCTTCGGACAGGGGGATAATGAAAAACTGTTTTTT	CASSFGQGDNEKLFF
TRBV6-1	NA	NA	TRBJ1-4	TGTGCCAGCATCCAGGGCCATGAAAAACTGTTTTTT	CASIQGHEKLFF
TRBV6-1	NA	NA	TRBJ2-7	TGTGCCAGCAGTGAAGCGTCGGCAGGGAAGAAAGAGCAGTACTTC	CASSEASAGKKEQYF
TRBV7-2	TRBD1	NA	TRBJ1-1	TGTGCCAGCAGCTTAGCTATTAGCTGGACAGGGGGAGCTTTCTTT	CASSLAISWTGGAFF
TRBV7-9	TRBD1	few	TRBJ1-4	TGTGCCAGCAGCTTAGTGGGGACAGATGAAAAACTGTTTTTT	CASSLVGTDEKLFF
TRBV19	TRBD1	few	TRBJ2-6	TGTGCCAGTAGTATAGATCCGGGACAGTTCCCCTCTGGGGCCAACGTCCTGACTTTC	CASSIDPGQFPSGANVLTF
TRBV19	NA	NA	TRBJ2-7	TGTGCCAGTAGGGACAGCGGGGCCTACGAGCAGTACTTC	CASRDSGAYEQYF
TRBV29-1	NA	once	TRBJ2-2	TGCAGCGTTGAAGAACCGGGGGGCTTTAACACCGGGGAGCTGTTTTTT	CSVEEPGGFNTGELFF
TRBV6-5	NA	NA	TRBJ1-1	TGTGCCAGCAGTTACTCGGGAAGGGGCACTGAAGCTTTCTTT	CASSYSGRGTEAFF
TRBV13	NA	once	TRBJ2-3	TGTGCCAGCAGCACCTCAGCGGGTTCTCAAGATACGCAGTATTTT	CASSTSAGSQDTQYF
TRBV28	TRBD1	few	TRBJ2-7	TGTGCCAGCATCGAGACAGGGTCCAATTCCTACGAGCAGTACTTC	CASIETGSNSYEQYF
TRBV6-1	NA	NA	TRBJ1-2	TGTGCCAGCAGTGAGGGGCAGGGCAACTATGGCTACACCTTC	CASSEGQGNYGYTF
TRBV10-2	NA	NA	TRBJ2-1	TGCGCCAGCATCGGGTCCCCATCGAACAATGAGCAGTTCTTC	CASIGSPSNNEQFF
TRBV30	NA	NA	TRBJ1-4	TGTGCCTGGAGTGTCTTAGGGGTCGGTGAAAAACTGTTTTTT	CAWSVLGVGEKLFF
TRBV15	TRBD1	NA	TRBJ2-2	TGTGCCACCAGCAGCGGGACAGGAAACACCGGGGAGCTGTTTTTT	CATSSGTGNTGELFF
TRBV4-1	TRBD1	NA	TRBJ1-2	TGCGCCAGCAGCCAAGGTCAGGGACAGGAGAGATATGGCTACACCTTC	CASSQGQGQERYGYTF
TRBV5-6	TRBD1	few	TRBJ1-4	TGTGCCAGCAGCTTTTACGGACAGGGCCCTGGTGCAACTAATGAAAAACTGTTTTTT	CASSFYGQGPGATNEKLFF
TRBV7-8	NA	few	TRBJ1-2	TGTGCCAGCAGCAGACACTCCTATGGCTACACCTTC	CASSRHSYGYTF
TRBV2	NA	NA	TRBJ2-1	TGTGCCAGCAGTGCGGGGAGCGCCTACAATGAGCAGTTCTTC	CASSAGSAYNEQFF
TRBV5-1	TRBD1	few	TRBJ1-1	TGCGCCAGCAGCCCGGGGGGGACAGCGAACACTGAAGCTTTCTTT	CASSPGGTANTEAFF
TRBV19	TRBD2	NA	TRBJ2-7	TGTGCCAGTAGTATCCTTCTAGCGGGAGGGCCGATTTCGTACGAGCAGTACTTC	CASSILLAGGPISYEQYF
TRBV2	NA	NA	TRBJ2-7	TGTGCCAGCAGTGAAGCCTTACGAGAAAACTTC	CASSEALRENF
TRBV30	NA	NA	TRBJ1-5	TGTGCCTGGAGTTCTGGGAGAGGGCAGCGCAATCAGCCCCAGCATTTT	CAWSSGRGQRNQPQHF
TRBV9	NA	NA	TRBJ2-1	TGTGCCAGCAGTGACCCCGGCGGGCTTCCACACCTATACAATGAGCAGTTCTTC	CASSDPGGLPHLYNEQFF
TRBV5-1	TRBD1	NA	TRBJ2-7	TGCGCCAGCAGCACCGGGACAGGCCTCTACGAGCAGTACTTC	CASSTGTGLYEQYF
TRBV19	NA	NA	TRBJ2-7	TGTGCCAGTAGTATAGGAAACGCAGTTACGCACGAGCAGTACTTC	CASSIGNAVTHEQYF
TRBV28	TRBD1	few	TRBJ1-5	TGTGCCAGCAGTTTTGGGGACAGAGACAATCAGCCCCAGCATTTT	CASSFGDRDNQPQHF
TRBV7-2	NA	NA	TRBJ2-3	TGTGCCAGCAGCTCCTCCCTAGGAGGGACGGATACGCAGTATTTT	CASSSSLGGTDTQYF
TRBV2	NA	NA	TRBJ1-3	TGTGCCAGCAGTCACAGGGTAGAGCGTAACACCATATATTTT	CASSHRVERNTIYF
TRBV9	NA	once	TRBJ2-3	TGTGCCAGCAGCGTAGCCCCTAGGAGCACAGATACGCAGTATTTT	CASSVAPRSTDTQYF
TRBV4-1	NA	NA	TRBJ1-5	TGCGCCAGCAGCCAAGATTTGAACTACAATCAGCCCCAGCATTTT	CASSQDLNYNQPQHF
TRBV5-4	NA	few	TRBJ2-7	TGTGCCAGCAGCTTGTATTCGGGTTCCTACGAGCAGTACTTC	CASSLYSGSYEQYF
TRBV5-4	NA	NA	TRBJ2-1	TGTGCCAGCAGCTTGGTAATGGGAGGAAATGAGCAGTTCTTC	CASSLVMGGNEQFF